The 10 T cell receptor beta chains given below trace back to one sample, sequenced in a study of T cell responses to AZD1222 COVID-19 vaccine. Assay: immunoSEQ multiplex PCR; the TCRdb copy retains only in-frame clones and omits some. The sample records 90,000 to 120,000 clones, roughly 90% being singletons. Sequences were derived from peripheral blood, sampled 28 days after the second AZD1222 dose. Source of these receptors: an adult who received the AZD1222 COVID-19 vaccine.

The genes are TRBV5-1 and TRBJ2-5, with D possibly matching TRBD2 (6 bases). V lost 4 bases, J lost 5 bases, and 12 bases lay in between. Germline assignment: CDR1 SGHRS and CDR2 YFSETQ. This CDR3 contains 13 residues. The CDR3 protein is CASSGGRSETQYF. Here the CDR3 DNA reads TGCGCCAGCAGCGGTGGGAGGTCGGAGACCCAGTACTTC.

This rearrangement joins TRBV7-3 to TRBJ1-6; D call uncertain. Germline lookup yields CDR1 SGHTA and CDR2 FQGTGA. Trimming took 8 bases from V and 10 from J, leaving 15 bases between them. The CDR3 spans 13 residues. The CDR3 is CASRAQNGSPLHF. The CDR3 DNA reads TGTGCCAGCCGGGCCCAGAATGGGTCACCCCTCCACTTT.

This chain connects TRBV25-1 to TRBJ2-7, with D possibly TRBD1 on 6 matching bases. The CDR3 loop spans 14 amino acids. V was pared by 3 bases and J by 3 bases, with 12 bases between. The germline V gene encodes CDR1 MGHDK and CDR2 SYGVNS. CDR3 bases: TGTGCCAGCAGTGAGCCGAGGGGGTTCTACGAGCAGTACTTC. Its protein is CASSEPRGFYEQYF.

This clone has more than one count but fewer than ten. The chain couples TRBV5-1 to TRBJ2-1; D unclear. Germline CDR1 is SGHRS and CDR2 is YFSETQ. V was pared by 0 bases and J by 3 bases, with 4 bases between. The length of the CDR3 is 13 residues. The CDR3 sequence: CASSLGLYNEQFF. DNA of the CDR3: TGCGCCAGCAGCTTGGGACTCTACAATGAGCAGTTCTTC.

V usage is TRBV30 and J usage is TRBJ1-1; 8 nucleotides match TRBD1. CDR1 GTSNPN and CDR2 SVGIG come from the germline V gene (reference sequence). The CDR3 is made up of 13 amino acids. The trim removed 5 bases at V and 4 bases at J, leaving 6 bases unmatched. CDR3 nucleotides: TGTGCCTGGTCGACAGGGGTGACCACTGAAGCTTTCTTT. It encodes CAWSTGVTTEAFF.

The chain carries TRBV18 and TRBJ2-1; 10 nucleotides line up with TRBD1. The CDR3 length is 21 residues. The germline CDR1 and CDR2 sequences are KGHSH and LQKENI. V lost 2 bases, J lost 3 bases, and 19 bases stayed unmatched. CDR3 protein: CASSPDLSGTGVKYVYNEQFF. The CDR3 DNA is TGTGCCAGCTCACCAGACCTCTCCGGGACAGGGGTAAAGTACGTCTACAATGAGCAGTTCTTC.

This clone was found once. The chain joins TRBV2 to TRBJ2-1; D not certain. Germline V CDR1 and CDR2: SNHLY, FYNNEI. There are 12 residues in the CDR3. V was clipped by 1 base and J by 8 bases, with 6 bases between them. The DNA of the CDR3 is TGTGCCAGCAGTGAAGACCCCTATGAGCAGTTCTTC. Its translation: CASSEDPYEQFF. Combining the CDR3 with reference TRBV2 and TRBJ2-1 gives the whole variable domain EPEVTQTPSHQVTQMGQEVILRCVPISNHLYFYWYRQILGQKVEFLVSFYNNEISEKSEIFDDQFSVERPDGSNFTLKIRSTKLEDSAMYFCASSEDPYEQFFGPGTRLTVL.

This clone was picked up one time. J is TRBJ1-6 and V is TRBV7-2; 8 bases align to TRBD1. Germline lookup yields CDR1 SGHTA and CDR2 FQGNSA. The CDR3 runs to 16 residues. The trim removed 1 base at V and 9 bases at J, leaving 8 bases unmatched. CDR3 in DNA: TGTGCCAGCAGCTTAGGCCCCAGGGGGCGAGGTTCACCCCTCCACTTT. It codes for CASSLGPRGRGSPLHF.

The J gene is TRBJ1-5, the V gene TRBV19; D ambiguous. The CDR3 has 14 amino acids. CDR1 and CDR2 from the germline V gene are LNHDA and SQIVND (reference sequence). V was shortened by 7 bases and J by 10 bases, with 20 bases between the two germline ends. For the CDR3, the DNA is TGTGCCAGTACCCCGGCTTCTCAATCGGGTCCCCAGCATTTT. Protein sequence: CASTPASQSGPQHF.

This clone was detected a few times. The chain carries TRBV29-1 and TRBJ2-6; weak D call: TRBD1 (5 bases). The CDR3 contains 13 residues. The ends were cut back, 7 bases at V and 2 bases at J, with 9 bases in the middle. The germline CDR1 and CDR2 sequences are SQVTM and ANQGSEA. For the CDR3, the DNA is TGCAGCGCATCGACAGCTGGGGCCAACGTCCTGACTTTC. It yields the protein CSASTAGANVLTF.